This T cell receptor beta chain was sequenced in a study of OX40 agonist ivuxolimab in advanced cancers. Study-wide background: Patients received ivuxolimab, an agonistic anti-OX40 (CD134) antibody. Study-wide points: There was clonal expansion of CD4+ and CD8+ blood T cells by week 6 at 0.1 to 3.0 mg/kg. The antigen specificity of the peripheral T cells (those that were expanded) was not determined.

Libraries were prepared by immunoSEQ multiplex PCR; TCRdb keeps only in-frame clonotypes and omits some of them. Among tens of thousands of clones listed, about 80% were seen once. Details on this clone: What it binds is unknown.

People who had autoimmune disease history or systemic immunosuppression were excluded. The V gene end was trimmed by 8 bases and the J gene end by 8 bases; junction bases not matched to a gene: 9. Germline-derived CDR1 and CDR2 are MNHEY and SVGAGI. The CDR3 totals 13 residues. The V call is TRBV6-5, the J call TRBJ1-2; 9 nucleotides match TRBD1. The clonotype was recovered from an adult with an advanced solid tumor such as melanoma, head and neck, liver or kidney cancer. The source material was CD4+ or CD8+ T cells sorted from blood, sampled in a trial of the OX40 agonist ivuxolimab. CDR3 amino acids: CASLRTGAVGYTF. The CDR3 DNA reads TGTGCCAGCTTAAGGACAGGGGCAGTCGGCTACACCTTC.